This TCR beta chain was obtained from a study of beta chain features in type 1 diabetes (dated 2018 in TCRdb). Regarding the complete study: Mean age, gender distribution, total cell number and subset yield were not different between patients and healthy donors. A total of 90 million to 130 million sorted cells were examined across all samples, and a strong correlation was observed between cell number per subset and RNA yield. In the study, recently diagnosed type 1 diabetes patients and matched healthy donors were compared on the TCRB repertoires of their sorted circulating CD4+ T cell subsets. Regulatory and stem cell-like memory subsets were obtained from only 8 patients and about 8 healthy donors, while naive and central memory subsets were obtained from all 28 donors. Study-level results and caveats: Because cDNA was sequenced instead of genomic DNA, activated cells with high expression could be over-represented, although the groups did not differ in activation or CD3 levels. At VDJ recombination sites, type 1 diabetes patients had fewer insertions and more deleted nucleotides, which implies abnormalities in thymic rearrangement. Naive, central memory and regulatory TCRB repertoires appeared to be more similar among patients than among healthy donors. PCR may preferentially amplify shorter templates, but because patient and control samples were amplified and corrected together, any resulting skew would affect both groups equally. In all four CD4+ subsets, TCRB CDR3 length was moderately but significantly shorter in type 1 diabetes patients. HLA sub-analyses involved small numbers of individuals, so any influence of HLA type on TCRB rearrangement remained unresolved.

Comment on this clone: This clone's antigen is unknown. Base quality data are lacking; no much larger clone is found one base away.

Each donor gave one peripheral blood draw, averaging approximately 120 mL, which was collected into heparinised tubes. Naive, central memory, regulatory and stem cell-like memory CD4+ T cells were sorted on a BD FACSAria II using a panel including CD45RO, CCR7, CD25, CD127, CD95 and CD27. A purity above 98% was achieved for all sorted populations. PBMCs were separated immediately by Lymphoprep density gradient centrifugation and were stained directly, without being cultured. To minimize batch effects, samples were stained and sorted in pairs, one healthy donor with one patient per experiment. V lost 11 bases and J lost 7 bases, and the count of bases not matched to a germline gene is 15. The germline V gene (reference sequence) sets CDR1 to LNHDA and CDR2 to SQIVND. Counted from cysteine to phenylalanine, this CDR3 has 15 amino acids. The DNA shown is the 45-base CDR3, in frame from base 1. All of the isolated RNA was reverse transcribed with the High Capacity cDNA Reverse Transcription Kit, so expressed TCRB transcripts were sequenced. Deep immunoSEQ sequencing was performed on naive, central memory and regulatory T cell samples, with an average of roughly 3.6 million total reads per sample. Sorted cells were lysed in RLT buffer, and RNA was extracted using DNase-treated RNeasy Micro or Mini kits according to cell number. Each cell subset was processed separately to prevent cross-contamination, with patient and healthy donor samples processed together. Using the immunoSEQ multiplex PCR, TCRB sequences were amplified from cDNA into 87-bp fragments spanning the CDR3 region. Amplicons were sequenced on the Illumina HiSeq platform. Concerning the study's data processing: Synthetic template baselines were used to correct PCR bias computationally, reads within Hamming distance 2 were collapsed together, and singletons that could not be merged were discarded. By aligning reads against IMGT, V, D and J genes, CDR3 length, and insertions or deletions at six rearrangement sites were assigned. Within each subset, clonotype counts were normalized to the number of sorted cells before true diversity and Gini coefficients were calculated with the tcR R package. The overlap coefficient, calculated on TCRB nucleotide sequences, was used to measure repertoire sharing. As a proxy for the pre-selection repertoire, out-of-frame TCRB sequences from naive cells were analyzed. As stored in TCRdb, this immuneACCESS dataset retains in-frame rearrangements with V and J assigned. A fraction of the clones does not appear; measured against another copy, unresolved V genes explain less than half of the discrepancy, and the remainder lacks a known reason. Clone size and the V and J calls come from that table; the DNA yielded D and trimming. Present in this sample are 400,000 to 550,000 clones, 10% to 12% of which were seen just once. Clones ranked in the top ten supply roughly 0.046% of the sample.

What was sequenced was naive CD4+ T cells from blood. Taken with the paper, the label for cell subset or site translates to: true naive CD4+ T cells. Here the chain combines TRBV19 and TRBJ1-4, and TRBD1 matches 8 of the central bases. The TCR sequence derives from a woman aged 18-30 years in good health. The CDR3 reads as follows: CAAKGQGEGFEKLFF. The nucleotide sequence reads TGTGCCGCAAAAGGACAGGGAGAAGGTTTTGAAAAACTGTTTTTT.